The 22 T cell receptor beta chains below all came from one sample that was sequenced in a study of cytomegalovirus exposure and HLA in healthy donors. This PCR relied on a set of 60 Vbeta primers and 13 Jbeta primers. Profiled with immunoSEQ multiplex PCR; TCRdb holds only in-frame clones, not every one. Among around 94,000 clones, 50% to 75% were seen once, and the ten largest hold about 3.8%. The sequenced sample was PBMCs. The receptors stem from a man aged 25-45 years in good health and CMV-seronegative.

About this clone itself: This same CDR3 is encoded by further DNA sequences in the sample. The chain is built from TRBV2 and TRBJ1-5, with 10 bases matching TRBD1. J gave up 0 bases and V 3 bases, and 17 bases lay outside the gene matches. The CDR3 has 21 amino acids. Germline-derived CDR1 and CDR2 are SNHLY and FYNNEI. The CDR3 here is CASSEASRTGGTLYSNQPQHF. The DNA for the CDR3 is TGTGCCAGCAGTGAGGCCTCAAGGACAGGGGGAACCCTCTATAGCAATCAGCCCCAGCATTTT. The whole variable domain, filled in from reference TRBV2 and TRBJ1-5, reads EPEVTQTPSHQVTQMGQEVILRCVPISNHLYFYWYRQILGQKVEFLVSFYNNEISEKSEIFDDQFSVERPDGSNFTLKIRSTKLEDSAMYFCASSEASRTGGTLYSNQPQHFGDGTRLSIL.

For the CDR3, the DNA is TGCGCCTGCCCCGGGGTCTGCACAGATACGCAGTATTTT. The encoded protein is CACPGVCTDTQYF. The chain recombines TRBV10-1 with TRBJ2-3; a possible D gene is TRBD2 (5 bases). Between the trimmed V and J ends, which lost 11 bases and 1 base, there was a span of 13 bases. The CDR3 extends over 13 amino acids. Germline V gene data show CDR1 as WNHNN and CDR2 as SYGVQD (reference sequence).

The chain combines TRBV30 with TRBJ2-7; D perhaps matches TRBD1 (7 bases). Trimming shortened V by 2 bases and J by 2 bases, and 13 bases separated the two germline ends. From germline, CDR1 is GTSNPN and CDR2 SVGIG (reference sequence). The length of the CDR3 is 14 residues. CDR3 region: CAWSNLRGAYEQYF. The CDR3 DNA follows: TGTGCCTGGAGTAACCTCAGGGGGGCCTACGAGCAGTACTTC.

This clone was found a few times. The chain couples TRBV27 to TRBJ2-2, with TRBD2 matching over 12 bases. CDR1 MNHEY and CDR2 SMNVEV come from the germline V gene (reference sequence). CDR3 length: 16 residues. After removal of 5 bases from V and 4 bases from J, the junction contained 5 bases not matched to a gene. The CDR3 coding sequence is TGTGCCAGCAGTCCTCTAGCGGGGGGGATCACCGGGGAGCTGTTTTTT. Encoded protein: CASSPLAGGITGELFF.

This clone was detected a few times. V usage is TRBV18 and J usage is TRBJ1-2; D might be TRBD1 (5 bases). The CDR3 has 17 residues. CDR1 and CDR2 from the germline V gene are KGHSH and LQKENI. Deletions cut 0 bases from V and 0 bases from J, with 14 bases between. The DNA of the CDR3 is TGTGCCAGCTCACCACCCTGGGACTTTGGTCCTAACTATGGCTACACCTTC. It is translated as CASSPPWDFGPNYGYTF.

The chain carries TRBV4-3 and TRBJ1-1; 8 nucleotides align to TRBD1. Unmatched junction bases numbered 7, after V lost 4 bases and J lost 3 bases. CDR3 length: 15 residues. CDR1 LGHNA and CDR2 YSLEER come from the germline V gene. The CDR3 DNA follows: TGCGCCAGCAGCCCTGACAGGGGTACGGACACTGAAGCTTTCTTT. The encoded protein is CASSPDRGTDTEAFF.

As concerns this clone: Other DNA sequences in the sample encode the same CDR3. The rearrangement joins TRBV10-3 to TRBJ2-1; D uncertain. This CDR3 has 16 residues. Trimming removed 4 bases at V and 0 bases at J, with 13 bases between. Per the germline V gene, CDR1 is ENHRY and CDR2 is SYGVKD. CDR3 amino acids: CAISGSSSSSYNEQFF. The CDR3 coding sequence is TGTGCCATCAGTGGTTCTTCTTCGAGCTCCTACAATGAGCAGTTCTTC.

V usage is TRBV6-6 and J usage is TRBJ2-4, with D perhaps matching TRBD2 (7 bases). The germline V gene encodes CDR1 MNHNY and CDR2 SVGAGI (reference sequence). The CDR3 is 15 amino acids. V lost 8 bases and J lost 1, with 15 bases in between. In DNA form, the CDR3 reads TGTGCCAGCTCCACGGGGGGCAGGGCCAAAAACATTCAGTACTTC. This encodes CASSTGGRAKNIQYF.

The CDR3 coding sequence is TGTGCCAGCAGTTCCGGGGGATTAGACTATGGCTACACCTTC. Translated, it gives CASSSGGLDYGYTF. This chain connects TRBV27 to TRBJ1-2; a possible D gene is TRBD1 (5 bases). CDR1 and CDR2 (germline): MNHEY, SMNVEV (reference sequence). This CDR3 has 14 residues. The V end lost 4 bases, the J end lost 3 bases, and 12 bases lay between the germline ends.

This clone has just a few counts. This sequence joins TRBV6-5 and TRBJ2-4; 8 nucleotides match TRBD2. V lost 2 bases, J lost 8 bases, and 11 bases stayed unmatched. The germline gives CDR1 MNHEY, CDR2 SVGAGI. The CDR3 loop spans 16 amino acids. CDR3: CASSYGRGGRGDIQYF. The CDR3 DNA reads TGTGCCAGCAGTTACGGCCGCGGGGGGCGGGGAGACATTCAGTACTTC.

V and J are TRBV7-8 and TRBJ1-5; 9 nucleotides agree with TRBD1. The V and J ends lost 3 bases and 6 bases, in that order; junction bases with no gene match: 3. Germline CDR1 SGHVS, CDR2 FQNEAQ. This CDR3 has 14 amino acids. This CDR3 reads CASSFRQGGQPQHF. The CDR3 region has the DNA TGTGCCAGCAGCTTCCGACAGGGGGGTCAGCCCCAGCATTTT.

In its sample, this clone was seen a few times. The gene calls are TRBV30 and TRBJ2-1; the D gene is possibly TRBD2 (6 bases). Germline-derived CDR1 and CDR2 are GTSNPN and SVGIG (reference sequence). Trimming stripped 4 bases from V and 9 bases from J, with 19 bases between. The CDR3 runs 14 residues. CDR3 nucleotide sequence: TGTGCCTGGAATGAGTGGACGGGAGTGGCTGAGCAGTTCTTC. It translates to CAWNEWTGVAEQFF.

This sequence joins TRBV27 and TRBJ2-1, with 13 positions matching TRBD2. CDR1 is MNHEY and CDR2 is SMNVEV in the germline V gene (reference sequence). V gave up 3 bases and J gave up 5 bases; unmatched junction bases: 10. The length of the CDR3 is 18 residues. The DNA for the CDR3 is TGTGCCAGCAGTTTCCGGACTAGCGGGAGTTATCGGGACAATGAGCAGTTCTTC. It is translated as CASSFRTSGSYRDNEQFF.

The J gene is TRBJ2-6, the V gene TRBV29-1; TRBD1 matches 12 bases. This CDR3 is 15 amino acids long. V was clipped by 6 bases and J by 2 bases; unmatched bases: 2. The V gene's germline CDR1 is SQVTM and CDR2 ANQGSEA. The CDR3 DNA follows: TGCAGCGTCCGGGACAGGGGGCCTGGGGCCAACGTCCTGACTTTC. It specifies CSVRDRGPGANVLTF. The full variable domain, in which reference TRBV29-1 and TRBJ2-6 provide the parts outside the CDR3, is SAVISQKPSRDICQRGTSLTIQCQVDSQVTMMFWYRQQPGQSLTLIATANQGSEATYESGFVIDKFPISRPNLTFSTLTVSNMSPEDSSIYLCSVRDRGPGANVLTFGAGSRLTVL.

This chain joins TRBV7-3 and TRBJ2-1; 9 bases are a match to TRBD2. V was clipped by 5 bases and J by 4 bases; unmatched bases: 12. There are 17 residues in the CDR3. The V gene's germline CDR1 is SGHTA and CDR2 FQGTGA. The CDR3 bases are TGTGCCAGCAGCCCAAGGACCCTAGCGGGGATATACAATGAGCAGTTCTTC. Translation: CASSPRTLAGIYNEQFF.

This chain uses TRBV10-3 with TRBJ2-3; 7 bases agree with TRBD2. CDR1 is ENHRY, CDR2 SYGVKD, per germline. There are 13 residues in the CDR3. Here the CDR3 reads CACLADSTDTQYF. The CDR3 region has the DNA TGTGCATGTCTAGCGGATAGCACAGATACGCAGTATTTT.

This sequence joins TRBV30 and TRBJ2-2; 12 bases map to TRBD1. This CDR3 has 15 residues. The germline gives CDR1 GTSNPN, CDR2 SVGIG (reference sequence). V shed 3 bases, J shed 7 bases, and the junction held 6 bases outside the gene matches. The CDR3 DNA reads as TGTGCCTGGAGCGGGACAGGGGGCCGAGGCGGGGAGCTGTTTTTT. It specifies CAWSGTGGRGGELFF.

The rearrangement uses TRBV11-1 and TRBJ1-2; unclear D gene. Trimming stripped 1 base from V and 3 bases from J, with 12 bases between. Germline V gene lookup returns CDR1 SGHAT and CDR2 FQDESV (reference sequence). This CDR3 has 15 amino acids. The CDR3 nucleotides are TGTGCCAGCAGCTTAGGCCGGGAGAGGGACTATGGCTACACCTTC. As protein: CASSLGRERDYGYTF.

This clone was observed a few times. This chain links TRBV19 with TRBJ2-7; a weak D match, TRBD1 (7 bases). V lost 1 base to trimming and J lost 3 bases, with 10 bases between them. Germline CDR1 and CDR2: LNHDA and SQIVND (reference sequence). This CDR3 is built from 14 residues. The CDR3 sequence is CASSIGGDSYEQYF. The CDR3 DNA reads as TGTGCCAGTAGTATAGGGGGGGACAGCTACGAGCAGTACTTC.

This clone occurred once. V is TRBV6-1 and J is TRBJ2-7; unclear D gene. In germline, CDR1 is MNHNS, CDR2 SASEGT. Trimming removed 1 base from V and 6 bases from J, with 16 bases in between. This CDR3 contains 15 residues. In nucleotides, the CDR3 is TGTGCCAGCAGTGAAGTGTTGATACTCGTCCCCGAGCAGTACTTC. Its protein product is CASSEVLILVPEQYF.

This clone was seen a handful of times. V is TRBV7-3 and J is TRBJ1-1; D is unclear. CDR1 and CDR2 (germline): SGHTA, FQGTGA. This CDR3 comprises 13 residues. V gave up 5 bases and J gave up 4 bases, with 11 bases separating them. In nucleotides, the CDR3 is TGTGCCAGCAGCCTAGCTTTGGGCACTGAAGCTTTCTTT. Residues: CASSLALGTEAFF.

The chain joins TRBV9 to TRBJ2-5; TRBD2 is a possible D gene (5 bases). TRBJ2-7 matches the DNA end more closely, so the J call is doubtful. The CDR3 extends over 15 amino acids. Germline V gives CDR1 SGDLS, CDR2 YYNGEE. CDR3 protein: CASSVGGQAVYEQYF. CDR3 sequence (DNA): TGTGCCAGCAGCGTAGGAGGGCAGGCGGTCTACGAGCAGTACTTC.